The rows below give T cell receptor beta chains drawn from one sample of a study of CD8 T cells in ankylosing spondylitis. TCRdb used MiXCR to reprocess the 5' RACE reads, holding one entry per CDR3 protein. The table shows over 100,000 distinct CDR3 sequences, with around 7% occurring only once. The sequenced sample was blood, either unsorted or a sorted T cell fraction (not recorded which). Receptors were obtained from a male donor with ankylosing spondylitis or in good health (not recorded which). Both conserved end residues are part of each CDR3. Fields, in order: D gene, V gene, J gene, clone size, CDR3 protein, CDR3 DNA. A D gene is named only where the DNA matches it firmly. Only some rows state a clone size, as once, few, many or a class for expanded clones.

d_call: -; v_call: TRBV5-1; j_call: TRBJ2-5; clone_size: -; cdr3_aa: CASRAYPLETQYF; cdr3_nt: TGCGCCAGCAGGGCGTATCCCCTAGAGACCCAGTACTTC
d_call: -; v_call: TRBV7-9; j_call: TRBJ1-1; clone_size: many; cdr3_aa: CASSLVGLTEAFF; cdr3_nt: TGTGCCAGCAGCTTAGTAGGGCTCACTGAAGCTTTCTTT
d_call: -; v_call: TRBV13; j_call: TRBJ1-1; clone_size: many; cdr3_aa: CASSLRNEAFF; cdr3_nt: TGTGCCAGCAGCCTTAGGAACGAAGCTTTCTTT
d_call: -; v_call: TRBV20-1; j_call: TRBJ2-5; clone_size: many; cdr3_aa: CSARPLQETQYF; cdr3_nt: TGCAGTGCTCGACCCCTCCAAGAGACCCAGTACTTC
d_call: TRBD2; v_call: TRBV5-1; j_call: TRBJ2-1; clone_size: many; cdr3_aa: CASSLSLAGVYNEQFF; cdr3_nt: TGCGCCAGCAGCTTGTCACTAGCGGGAGTCTACAATGAGCAGTTCTTC
d_call: -; v_call: TRBV29-1; j_call: TRBJ2-1; clone_size: many; cdr3_aa: CSGTRRDEQFF; cdr3_nt: TGCAGCGGTACCCGTAGGGATGAGCAGTTCTTC
d_call: -; v_call: TRBV7-2; j_call: TRBJ2-7; clone_size: many; cdr3_aa: CASSPQGTTYEQYF; cdr3_nt: TGTGCCAGCAGCCCACAGGGGACTACCTACGAGCAGTACTTC
d_call: -; v_call: TRBV5-1; j_call: TRBJ2-7; clone_size: many; cdr3_aa: CASSLGRGARSYEQYF; cdr3_nt: TGCGCCAGCAGCCTTGGGAGGGGGGCCAGATCCTACGAGCAGTACTTC
d_call: TRBD1; v_call: TRBV20-1; j_call: TRBJ2-3; clone_size: many; cdr3_aa: CSARAPDRGTDTQYF; cdr3_nt: TGCAGTGCTAGAGCCCCGGACAGGGGCACAGATACGCAGTATTTT
d_call: -; v_call: TRBV20-1; j_call: TRBJ2-7; clone_size: many; cdr3_aa: CSARPESAPQLSYEQYF; cdr3_nt: TGCAGTGCTAGACCGGAATCAGCGCCACAACTTTCCTACGAGCAGTACTTC
d_call: TRBD1; v_call: TRBV7-8; j_call: TRBJ1-4; clone_size: many; cdr3_aa: CASSSQGLNEKLFF; cdr3_nt: TGTGCCAGCAGCTCACAGGGGCTTAATGAAAAACTGTTTTTT
d_call: -; v_call: TRBV7-2; j_call: TRBJ1-1; clone_size: many; cdr3_aa: CASSVDGGNTEAFF; cdr3_nt: TGTGCCAGCAGCGTAGACGGGGGGAACACTGAAGCTTTCTTT
d_call: -; v_call: TRBV7-3; j_call: TRBJ2-5; clone_size: many; cdr3_aa: CASSLRREETQYF; cdr3_nt: TGTGCCAGCAGCCTGCGGCGGGAAGAGACCCAGTACTTC
d_call: -; v_call: TRBV27; j_call: TRBJ2-1; clone_size: many; cdr3_aa: CASSFSTRPTLVTEQFF; cdr3_nt: TGTGCCAGCAGTTTTTCGACTCGGCCGACGTTGGTAACTGAGCAGTTCTTC
d_call: -; v_call: TRBV7-2; j_call: TRBJ2-1; clone_size: few; cdr3_aa: CASSRPPGQDGNEQFF; cdr3_nt: TGTGCCAGCAGCCGACCACCGGGCCAGGACGGCAATGAGCAGTTCTTC
d_call: -; v_call: TRBV20-1; j_call: TRBJ2-1; clone_size: many; cdr3_aa: CSAKSIAYSYNEQFF; cdr3_nt: TGCAGTGCCAAATCCATAGCCTATTCCTACAATGAGCAGTTCTTC
d_call: TRBD2; v_call: TRBV10-3; j_call: TRBJ2-5; clone_size: many; cdr3_aa: CAISLGLAGQETQYF; cdr3_nt: TGTGCCATCAGTTTGGGACTAGCGGGGCAAGAGACCCAGTACTTC
d_call: -; v_call: TRBV20-1; j_call: TRBJ1-1; clone_size: few; cdr3_aa: CSASRSNTEAFF; cdr3_nt: TGCAGTGCTAGCCGATCAAACACTGAAGCTTTCTTT
d_call: -; v_call: TRBV5-1; j_call: TRBJ2-1; clone_size: many; cdr3_aa: CASSLVFGAGEQFF; cdr3_nt: TGCGCCAGCAGCTTGGTATTTGGGGCTGGTGAGCAGTTCTTC
d_call: TRBD1; v_call: TRBV20-1; j_call: TRBJ2-1; clone_size: many; cdr3_aa: CSARQGANNEQFF; cdr3_nt: TGCAGTGCTAGACAGGGGGCAAACAATGAGCAGTTCTTC
d_call: -; v_call: TRBV7-2; j_call: TRBJ2-5; clone_size: many; cdr3_aa: CASSLVERETQYF; cdr3_nt: TGTGCCAGCAGCTTAGTTGAGCGGGAGACCCAGTACTTC
d_call: -; v_call: TRBV20-1; j_call: TRBJ1-6; clone_size: many; cdr3_aa: CSARMAVTYNSPLHF; cdr3_nt: TGCAGTGCTAGAATGGCGGTTACATATAATTCACCCCTCCACTTT
d_call: -; v_call: TRBV12-3/TRBV12-4; j_call: TRBJ1-5; clone_size: many; cdr3_aa: CASSWDRRNQPQHF; cdr3_nt: TGTGCCAGCAGTTGGGACCGACGCAATCAGCCCCAGCATTTT
d_call: -; v_call: TRBV7-2; j_call: TRBJ2-7; clone_size: many; cdr3_aa: CASSLVAPSYEQYF; cdr3_nt: TGTGCCAGCAGCTTAGTTGCACCCTCCTACGAGCAGTACTTC
d_call: -; v_call: TRBV20-1; j_call: TRBJ2-5; clone_size: many; cdr3_aa: CSAETTGGRETQYF; cdr3_nt: TGCAGTGCTGAGACTACCGGGGGGCGGGAGACCCAGTACTTC
d_call: TRBD1; v_call: TRBV18; j_call: TRBJ1-1; clone_size: -; cdr3_aa: CASSPGQGIRMNTEAFF; cdr3_nt: TGTGCCAGCTCACCGGGACAGGGCATTAGAATGAACACTGAAGCTTTCTTT
d_call: -; v_call: TRBV20-1; j_call: TRBJ2-3; clone_size: many; cdr3_aa: CSARVVYPTDTQYF; cdr3_nt: TGCAGTGCTAGAGTTGTGTATCCGACAGATACGCAGTATTTT
d_call: TRBD1; v_call: TRBV20-1; j_call: TRBJ2-1; clone_size: many; cdr3_aa: CSAPWDRSYNEQFF; cdr3_nt: TGCAGTGCCCCCTGGGACAGGTCGTACAATGAGCAGTTCTTC
d_call: -; v_call: TRBV14; j_call: TRBJ1-2; clone_size: many; cdr3_aa: CASSQVTDYYGYTF; cdr3_nt: TGTGCCAGCAGCCAAGTGACAGATTACTATGGCTACACCTTC
d_call: TRBD2; v_call: TRBV5-1; j_call: TRBJ2-2; clone_size: many; cdr3_aa: CASSPGLAGGPRTGELFF; cdr3_nt: TGCGCCAGCAGCCCAGGACTAGCGGGAGGGCCACGGACCGGGGAGCTGTTTTTT
d_call: -; v_call: TRBV20-1; j_call: TRBJ1-1; clone_size: many; cdr3_aa: CSARVQPRTEAFF; cdr3_nt: TGCAGTGCTAGAGTTCAGCCACGAACTGAAGCTTTCTTT
d_call: TRBD1; v_call: TRBV5-5; j_call: TRBJ1-4; clone_size: many; cdr3_aa: CASSLEDRVLATNEKLFF; cdr3_nt: TGTGCCAGCAGCTTGGAGGACAGGGTACTTGCAACTAATGAAAAACTGTTTTTT
d_call: -; v_call: TRBV28; j_call: TRBJ2-1; clone_size: many; cdr3_aa: CASSNGHSPGLRFF; cdr3_nt: TGTGCCAGCAGCAACGGACATTCTCCGGGACTGAGGTTCTTC
d_call: -; v_call: TRBV28; j_call: TRBJ2-1; clone_size: -; cdr3_aa: CASSPYGDEQFF; cdr3_nt: TGTGCCAGCAGTCCCTATGGAGATGAGCAGTTCTTC
d_call: -; v_call: TRBV6-1; j_call: TRBJ2-1; clone_size: many; cdr3_aa: CASSIERGSNEQFF; cdr3_nt: TGTGCCAGCAGTATAGAAAGGGGAAGCAATGAGCAGTTCTTC
d_call: -; v_call: TRBV11-3; j_call: TRBJ2-3; clone_size: many; cdr3_aa: CASSLGTDTDTQYF; cdr3_nt: TGTGCCAGCAGCTTAGGTACAGACACAGATACGCAGTATTTT
d_call: TRBD2; v_call: TRBV20-1; j_call: TRBJ2-2; clone_size: many; cdr3_aa: CSARPLAGDTGELFF; cdr3_nt: TGCAGTGCCAGACCCTTAGCGGGGGACACCGGGGAGCTGTTTTTT
d_call: -; v_call: TRBV18; j_call: TRBJ2-6; clone_size: many; cdr3_aa: CASSPPGQSLSGANVLTF; cdr3_nt: TGTGCCAGCTCACCACCTGGACAGAGCCTCTCTGGGGCCAACGTCCTGACTTTC
d_call: TRBD2; v_call: TRBV6-1; j_call: TRBJ2-7; clone_size: many; cdr3_aa: CASRAGTSFSYEQYF; cdr3_nt: TGTGCCAGCAGGGCCGGGACTAGTTTCTCCTACGAGCAGTACTTC
d_call: TRBD2; v_call: TRBV12-3/TRBV12-4; j_call: TRBJ2-5; clone_size: many; cdr3_aa: CASSFSSGSSETQYF; cdr3_nt: TGTGCCAGCAGTTTTTCTAGCGGGAGCAGTGAGACCCAGTACTTC